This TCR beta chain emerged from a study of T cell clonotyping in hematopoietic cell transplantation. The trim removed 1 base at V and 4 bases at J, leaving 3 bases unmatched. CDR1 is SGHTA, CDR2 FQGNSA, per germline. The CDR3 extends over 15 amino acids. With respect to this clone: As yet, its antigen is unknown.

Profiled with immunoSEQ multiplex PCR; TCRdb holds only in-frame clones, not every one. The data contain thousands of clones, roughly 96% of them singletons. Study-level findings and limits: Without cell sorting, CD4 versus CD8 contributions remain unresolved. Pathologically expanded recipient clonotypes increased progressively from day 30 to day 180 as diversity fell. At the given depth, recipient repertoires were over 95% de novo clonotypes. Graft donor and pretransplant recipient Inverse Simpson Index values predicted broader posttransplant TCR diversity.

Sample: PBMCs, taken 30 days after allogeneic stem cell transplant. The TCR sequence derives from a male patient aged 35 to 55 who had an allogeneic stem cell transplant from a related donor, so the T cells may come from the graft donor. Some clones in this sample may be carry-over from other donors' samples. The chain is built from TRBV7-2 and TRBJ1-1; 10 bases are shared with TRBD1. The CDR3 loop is CASSLGDRGSTEAFF. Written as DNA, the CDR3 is TGTGCCAGCAGCTTAGGGGACAGGGGTTCCACTGAAGCTTTCTTT. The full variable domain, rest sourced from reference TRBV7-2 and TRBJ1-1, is GAGVSQSPSNKVTEKGKDVELRCDPISGHTALYWYRQSLGQGLEFLIYFQGNSAPDKSGLPSDRFSAERTGGSVSTLTIQRTQQEDSAVYLCASSLGDRGSTEAFFGQGTRLTVV.